This T cell receptor beta chain derives from a study of vaccination effects on CD4 cells after COVID-19. Expansion with viral peptide pools was applied to antigen-specific CD4+ T cells by the ViraFEST assay prior to sequencing. Following an approximately 9-day culture, CD4+ T cells were purified. Nucleocapsid antibodies stayed negative before and after vaccination, showing no earlier SARS-CoV-2 infection. Trimming took off 2 bases at V and 5 bases at J, with 10 bases between the two ends. This CDR3 spans 14 amino acids. The germline gives CDR1 SGHTA, CDR2 FQGTGA. This clone was seen once. Antigen specificity is unknown. The repertoire was sequenced with immunoSEQ multiplex PCR; TCRdb's copy has only in-frame clones and lacks some. This table has more than 40,000 clones, around 77% appearing once.

The starting material was CD4+ T cells from PBMCs cultured with SARS-CoV-2 spike peptides, obtained before COVID-19 vaccination. The clonotype originates from a human donor who received a COVID-19 vaccine. This chain uses TRBV7-3 with TRBJ2-1, with D perhaps matching TRBD1 (5 bases). The CDR3 DNA sequence: TGTGCCAGCAGCTTAGGGCAGGGCAACAATGAGCAGTTCTTC. Translation gives CASSLGQGNNEQFF.